Following are 17 T cell receptor beta chains from one sample sequenced in a study of cytomegalovirus exposure and HLA in healthy donors. PCR was performed using 60 Vbeta and 13 Jbeta primers. Clones were sequenced by immunoSEQ multiplex PCR, and TCRdb holds only the in-frame ones, with some missing. The data show 200,000 to 300,000 clones, 80% to 90% seen once. Specimen: PBMCs. The receptors were sampled from a girl aged 2 to 10 in good health and CMV-seronegative.

The sample holds a few counts of this clone. The J gene is TRBJ2-5, the V gene TRBV2; TRBD2 agrees at 14 bases. Germline CDR1 SNHLY, CDR2 FYNNEI. Trimming cost V 4 bases and J 3 bases; bases outside gene matches: 10. CDR3 length: 18 residues. The CDR3 sequence is CASSVRTSGGPRKETQYF. The CDR3 DNA is TGTGCCAGCAGTGTCAGGACTAGCGGGGGGCCCAGGAAAGAGACCCAGTACTTC. Using reference TRBV2 and TRBJ2-5 for the parts outside the CDR3, the full variable domain is EPEVTQTPSHQVTQMGQEVILRCVPISNHLYFYWYRQILGQKVEFLVSFYNNEISEKSEIFDDQFSVERPDGSNFTLKIRSTKLEDSAMYFCASSVRTSGGPRKETQYFGPGTRLLVL.

The genes are TRBV5-4 and TRBJ1-1; the match to TRBD1 covers 9 bases. This CDR3 is 14 amino acids long. Germline CDR1 is SGHNT and CDR2 is YYREEE (reference sequence). The ends lost 3 bases at V and 3 bases at J; junction bases unmatched: 3. CDR3 in amino acids: CASSWRDRDTEAFF. The CDR3 bases are TGTGCCAGCAGCTGGCGGGACAGGGACACTGAAGCTTTCTTT.

The chain employs TRBV30 and TRBJ1-5, with no clear D. CDR3 length: 12 amino acids. Trimming left V 0 bases short and J 5 bases short, with 5 bases between. The germline V gene has CDR1 GTSNPN and CDR2 SVGIG (reference sequence). CDR3 bases: TGTGCCTGGAGTGTATTAGATCAGCCCCAGCATTTT. Amino acid sequence: CAWSVLDQPQHF.

This clone is a singleton in its sample. V gene TRBV5-1 combines with J gene TRBJ1-4; D gene ambiguous. V shed 0 bases and J shed 0 bases, with 6 bases lying between them. This CDR3 comprises 15 residues. Germline V lookup: CDR1 SGHRS, CDR2 YFSETQ. CDR3 amino acids: CASSLAASTNEKLFF. CDR3 DNA sequence: TGCGCCAGCAGCTTGGCCGCGTCAACTAATGAAAAACTGTTTTTT.

The chain carries TRBV6-5 and TRBJ2-3; 9 positions match TRBD2. The ends lost 2 bases at V and 1 base at J; junction bases unmatched: 4. This CDR3 has 16 amino acids. Germline V lookup: CDR1 MNHEY, CDR2 SVGAGI. The CDR3 loop is CASSYAAGGGTDTQYF. For the CDR3, the DNA is TGTGCCAGCAGTTACGCCGCGGGAGGGGGCACAGATACGCAGTATTTT.

The gene calls are TRBV29-1 and TRBJ2-1; TRBD2 matches 14 bases. Germline loops: CDR1 SQVTM, CDR2 ANQGSEA. V lost 6 bases to trimming and J lost 6 bases; unmatched junction nucleotides: 7. The CDR3 is made up of 15 amino acids. The CDR3 here is CSVASTSGRGNEQFF. The CDR3 DNA sequence: TGCAGCGTCGCCTCGACTAGCGGGAGGGGCAATGAGCAGTTCTTC.

The chain is built from TRBV30 and TRBJ2-3, with TRBD2 matching 7 bases. Germline CDR1 GTSNPN, CDR2 SVGIG (reference sequence). V was clipped by 0 bases and J by 1 base; unmatched bases: 4. The CDR3 contains 15 residues. In nucleotides, the CDR3 is TGTGCCTGGAGTGTAGGCGCGGGGGGCACAGATACGCAGTATTTT. This encodes CAWSVGAGGTDTQYF.

The chain combines TRBV27 with TRBJ1-1; D not resolved. The CDR3 sequence is 14 residues long. From germline, CDR1 is MNHEY and CDR2 SMNVEV (reference sequence). Trimming shortened V by 9 bases and J by 1 base, and 15 bases separated the two germline ends. In DNA, the CDR3 is TGTGCCAGTTCGTGGTTCGAGGGGAACACTGAAGCTTTCTTT. This gives the protein CASSWFEGNTEAFF.

This clone has only one observation. The chain carries TRBV9 and TRBJ2-5; 8 bases fit TRBD1. V was clipped by 0 bases and J by 5 bases; unmatched bases: 9. The CDR3 runs 16 residues. Germline CDR1 is SGDLS and CDR2 is YYNGEE. CDR3 in amino acids: CASSVEITRGLETQYF. CDR3 DNA: TGTGCCAGCAGCGTAGAGATTACCAGGGGGCTTGAGACCCAGTACTTC.

This clone appeared once. The CDR3 reads CASAGETQYF. The DNA of the CDR3 is TGTGCCTCCGCAGGGGAGACCCAGTACTTC. The rearrangement joins TRBV30 to TRBJ2-5; possibly TRBD1 for D (5 bases). Germline V gives CDR1 GTSNPN, CDR2 SVGIG (reference sequence). Trimming removed 7 bases at V and 5 bases at J, with 8 bases between. This CDR3 is built from 10 residues.

V is TRBV12-5 and J is TRBJ2-1; weak D call: TRBD2 (7 bases). CDR3 length: 18 residues. Germline V lookup: CDR1 LGHNT, CDR2 FRNRAP. The germline V and J ends were trimmed by 0 bases and 4 bases, with 19 bases remaining between them. The CDR3 nucleotides read TGTGCTAGTGGTTTGGTAAATAAGGGGGGGCAGGAATACAATGAGCAGTTCTTC. Translation: CASGLVNKGGQEYNEQFF.

The rearrangement links TRBV11-1 to TRBJ2-7; D gene uncertain. V was pared by 4 bases and J by 7 bases, with 17 bases between. This CDR3 comprises 14 residues. In germline, CDR1 is SGHAT, CDR2 FQDESV (reference sequence). Written as DNA, the CDR3 is TGTGCCAGCAGCTCCCTCACGGCTGACGGGGAGCAGTACTTC. Encoded protein: CASSSLTADGEQYF.

The chain employs TRBV5-6 and TRBJ2-5; 10 bases agree with TRBD1. The end of the DNA aligns better with TRBJ2-7, so the J call may be wrong. The CDR3 loop spans 14 amino acids. From germline, CDR1 is SGHDT and CDR2 YYEEEE. The CDR3 nucleotides read TGTGCCAGCAGCATAGGGACAGGGGCCTACGAGCAGTACTTC. It yields the protein CASSIGTGAYEQYF.

V usage is TRBV6-1 and J usage is TRBJ2-5, with 15 bases that match TRBD2. Germline loops: CDR1 MNHNS, CDR2 SASEGT. The CDR3 covers 15 residues. V shed 6 bases, J shed 4 bases, and the junction held 3 bases outside the gene matches. The CDR3 is CASREGLAGGETQYF. CDR3 bases: TGTGCCAGCAGGGAGGGACTAGCGGGGGGAGAGACCCAGTACTTC.

In its sample, this clone was seen a few times. Other DNA sequences in the same sample also yield this CDR3. The chain uses TRBV30 and TRBJ1-5, with 8 bases that match TRBD1. The CDR3 is 13 residues long. J gave up 7 bases and V 0 bases, and 2 bases lay outside the gene matches. CDR1 is GTSNPN, CDR2 SVGIG, per germline (reference sequence). CDR3 nucleotides: TGTGCCTGGAGTGTACAGGGGGGACAGCCCCAGCATTTT. Its protein is CAWSVQGGQPQHF.

In DNA, the CDR3 is TGTGCCAGCAGCCTAAGACTAGCGGGACACGGGGAGCTGTTTTTT. Encoded protein: CASSLRLAGHGELFF. The V call is TRBV7-8, the J call TRBJ2-2; the match to TRBD2 covers 11 bases. Trimming at V came to 5 bases and at J to 7 bases, leaving 6 bases not matched to a gene. CDR3 length equals 15 residues. Germline V gene lookup returns CDR1 SGHVS and CDR2 FQNEAQ.

This sequence joins TRBV2 and TRBJ1-1, with 9 nucleotides matching TRBD1. In germline, CDR1 is SNHLY, CDR2 FYNNEI. J gave up 9 bases and V 5 bases, and 13 bases lay outside the gene matches. The CDR3 loop spans 15 amino acids. The CDR3 DNA follows: TGTGCCAGCAGTCGAGAAACAGGGGGCCGTGCCCAAGCTTTCTTT. Translating gives CASSRETGGRAQAFF.